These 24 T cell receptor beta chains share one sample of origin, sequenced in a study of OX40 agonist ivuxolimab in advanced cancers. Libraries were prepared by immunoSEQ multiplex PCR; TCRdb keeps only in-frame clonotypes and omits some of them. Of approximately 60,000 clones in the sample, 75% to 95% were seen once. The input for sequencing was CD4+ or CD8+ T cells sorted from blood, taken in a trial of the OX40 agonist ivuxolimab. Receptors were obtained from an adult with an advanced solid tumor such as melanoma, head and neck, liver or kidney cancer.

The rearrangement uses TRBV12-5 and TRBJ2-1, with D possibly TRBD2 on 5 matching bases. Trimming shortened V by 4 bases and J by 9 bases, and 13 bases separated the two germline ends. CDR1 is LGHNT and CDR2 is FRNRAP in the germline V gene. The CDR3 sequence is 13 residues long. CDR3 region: CASGSRGSSEQFF. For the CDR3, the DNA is TGTGCTAGTGGTTCCCGGGGAAGTAGTGAGCAGTTCTTC.

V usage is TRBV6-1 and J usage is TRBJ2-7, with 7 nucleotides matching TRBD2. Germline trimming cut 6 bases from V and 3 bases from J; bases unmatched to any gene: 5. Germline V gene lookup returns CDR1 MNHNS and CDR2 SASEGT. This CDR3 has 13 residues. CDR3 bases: TGTGCCAGCAGACAAGCGGGGAGCTACGAGCAGTACTTC. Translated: CASRQAGSYEQYF.

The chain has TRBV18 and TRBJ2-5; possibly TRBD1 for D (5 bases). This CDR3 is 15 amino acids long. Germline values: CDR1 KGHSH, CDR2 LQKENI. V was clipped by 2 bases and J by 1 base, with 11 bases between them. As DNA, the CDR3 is TGTGCCAGCTCACCATTACCGACAGTCCAAGAGACCCAGTACTTC. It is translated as CASSPLPTVQETQYF.

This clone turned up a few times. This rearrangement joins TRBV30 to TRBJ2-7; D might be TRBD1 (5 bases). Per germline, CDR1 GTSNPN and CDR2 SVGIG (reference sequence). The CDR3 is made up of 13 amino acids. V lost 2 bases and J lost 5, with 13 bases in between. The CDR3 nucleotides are TGTGCCTGGAGTAATCCCGGCAGGGACGAGCAGTACTTC. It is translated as CAWSNPGRDEQYF.

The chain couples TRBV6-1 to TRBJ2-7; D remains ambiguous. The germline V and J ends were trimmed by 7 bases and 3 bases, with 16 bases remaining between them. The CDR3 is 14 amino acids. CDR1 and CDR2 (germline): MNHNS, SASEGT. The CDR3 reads CASKFDLSSYEQYF. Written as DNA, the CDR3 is TGTGCCAGCAAATTCGACCTTTCCAGCTACGAGCAGTACTTC.

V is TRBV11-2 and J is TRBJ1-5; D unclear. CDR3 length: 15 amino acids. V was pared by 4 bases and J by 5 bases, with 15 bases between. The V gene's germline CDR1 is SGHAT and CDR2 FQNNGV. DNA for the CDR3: TGTGCCAGCAGCTCCCACCTAGGTCCTCATCAGCCCCAGCATTTT. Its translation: CASSSHLGPHQPQHF.

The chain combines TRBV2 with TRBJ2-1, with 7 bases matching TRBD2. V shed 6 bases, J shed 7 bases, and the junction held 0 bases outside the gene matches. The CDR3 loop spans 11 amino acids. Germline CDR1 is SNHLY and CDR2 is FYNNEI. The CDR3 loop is CASRAGNEQFF. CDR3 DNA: TGTGCCAGCAGAGCGGGGAATGAGCAGTTCTTC.

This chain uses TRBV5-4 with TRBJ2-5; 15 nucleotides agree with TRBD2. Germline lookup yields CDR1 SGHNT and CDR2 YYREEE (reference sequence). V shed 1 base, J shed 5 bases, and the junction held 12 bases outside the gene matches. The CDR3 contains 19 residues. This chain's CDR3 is CASSLMRTSGRGGVETQYF. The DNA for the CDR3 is TGTGCCAGCAGCTTGATGAGGACTAGCGGGAGGGGTGGGGTGGAGACCCAGTACTTC.

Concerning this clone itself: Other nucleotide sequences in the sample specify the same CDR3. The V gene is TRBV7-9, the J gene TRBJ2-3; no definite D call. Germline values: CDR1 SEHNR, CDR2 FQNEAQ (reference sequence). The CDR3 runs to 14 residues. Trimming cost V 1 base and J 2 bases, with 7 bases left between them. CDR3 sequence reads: CASSLGGITDTQYF. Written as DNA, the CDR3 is TGTGCCAGCAGCTTAGGTGGGATCACAGATACGCAGTATTTT.

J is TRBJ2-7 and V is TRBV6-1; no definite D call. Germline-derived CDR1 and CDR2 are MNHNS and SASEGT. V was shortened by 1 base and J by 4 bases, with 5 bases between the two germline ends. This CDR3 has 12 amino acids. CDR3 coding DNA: TGTGCCAGCAGTGAAGGGATTTACGAGCAGTACTTC. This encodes CASSEGIYEQYF.

CDR3: CAISGTGREETQYF. The CDR3, as DNA: TGTGCCATCAGTGGGACAGGGAGAGAGGAGACCCAGTACTTC. The rearrangement uses TRBV10-3 and TRBJ2-5, with TRBD1 matching 8 bases. Per germline, CDR1 ENHRY and CDR2 SYGVKD. V was pared by 4 bases and J by 5 bases, with 6 bases of the junction left unmatched. The CDR3 totals 14 residues.

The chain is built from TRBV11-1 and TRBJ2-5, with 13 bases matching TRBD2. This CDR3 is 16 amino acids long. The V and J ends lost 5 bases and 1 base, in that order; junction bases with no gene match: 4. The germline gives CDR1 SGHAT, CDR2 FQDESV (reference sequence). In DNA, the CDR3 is TGTGCCAGCAGCCCGACTAGCGGGAGGCCCCAAGAGACCCAGTACTTC. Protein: CASSPTSGRPQETQYF.

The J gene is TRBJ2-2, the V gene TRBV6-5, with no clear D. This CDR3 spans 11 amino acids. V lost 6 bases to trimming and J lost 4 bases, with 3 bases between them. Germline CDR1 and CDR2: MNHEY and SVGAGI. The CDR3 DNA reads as TGTGCCAGCAGCGGCACCGGGGAGCTGTTTTTT. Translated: CASSGTGELFF.

The CDR3 sequence: CASSLEGSTDTQYF. CDR3 bases: TGTGCCAGTAGTTTGGAGGGTAGCACAGATACGCAGTATTTT. The chain couples TRBV19 to TRBJ2-3, with a tentative D call TRBD2 (6 bases). V lost 5 bases to trimming and J lost 0 bases, with 9 bases between them. Germline V CDR1 and CDR2: LNHDA, SQIVND (reference sequence). The CDR3 runs to 14 residues.

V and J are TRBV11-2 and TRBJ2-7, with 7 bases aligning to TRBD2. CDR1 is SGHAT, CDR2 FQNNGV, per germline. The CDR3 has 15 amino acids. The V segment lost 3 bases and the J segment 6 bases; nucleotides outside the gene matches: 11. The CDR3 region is CASSLALEGRGEQYF. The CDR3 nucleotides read TGTGCCAGCAGCTTGGCCCTAGAGGGGAGGGGCGAGCAGTACTTC. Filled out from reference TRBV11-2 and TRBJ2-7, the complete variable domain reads EAGVAQSPRYKIIEKRQSVAFWCNPISGHATLYWYQQILGQGPKLLIQFQNNGVVDDSQLPKDRFSAERLKGVDSTLKIQPAKLEDSAVYLCASSLALEGRGEQYFGPGTRLTVT.

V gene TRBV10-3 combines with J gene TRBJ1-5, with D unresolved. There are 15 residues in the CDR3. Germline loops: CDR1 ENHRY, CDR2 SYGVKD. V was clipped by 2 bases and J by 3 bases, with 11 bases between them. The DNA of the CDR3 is TGTGCCATCAGTGAGCGGGAGGGCCTCAATCAGCCCCAGCATTTT. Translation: CAISEREGLNQPQHF.

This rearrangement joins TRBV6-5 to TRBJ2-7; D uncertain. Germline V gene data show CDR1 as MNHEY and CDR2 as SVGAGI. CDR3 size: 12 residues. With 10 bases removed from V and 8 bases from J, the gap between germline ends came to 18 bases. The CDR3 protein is CATSDGPLKQYF. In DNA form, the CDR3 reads TGTGCCACCTCGGACGGACCCCTGAAGCAGTACTTC.

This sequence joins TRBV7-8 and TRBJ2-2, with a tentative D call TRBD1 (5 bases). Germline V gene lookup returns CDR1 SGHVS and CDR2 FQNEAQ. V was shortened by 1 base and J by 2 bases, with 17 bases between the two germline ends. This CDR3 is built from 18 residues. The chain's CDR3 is CASSLGSSRAKNTGELFF. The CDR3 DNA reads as TGTGCCAGCAGCTTAGGTAGTTCCAGGGCCAAAAACACCGGGGAGCTGTTTTTT.

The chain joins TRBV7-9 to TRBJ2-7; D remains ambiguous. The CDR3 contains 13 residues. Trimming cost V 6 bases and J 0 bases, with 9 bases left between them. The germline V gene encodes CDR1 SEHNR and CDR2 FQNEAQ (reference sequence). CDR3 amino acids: CASSDALSYEQYF. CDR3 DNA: TGTGCCAGCAGTGATGCCCTCTCCTACGAGCAGTACTTC.

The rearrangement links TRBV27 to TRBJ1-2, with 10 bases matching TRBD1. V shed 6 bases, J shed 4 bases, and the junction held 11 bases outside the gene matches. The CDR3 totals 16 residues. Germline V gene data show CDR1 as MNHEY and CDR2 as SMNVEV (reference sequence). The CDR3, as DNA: TGTGCCAGCAGGGGACAGGGGAGTGAAGCTTCCTATGGCTACACCTTC. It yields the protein CASRGQGSEASYGYTF.

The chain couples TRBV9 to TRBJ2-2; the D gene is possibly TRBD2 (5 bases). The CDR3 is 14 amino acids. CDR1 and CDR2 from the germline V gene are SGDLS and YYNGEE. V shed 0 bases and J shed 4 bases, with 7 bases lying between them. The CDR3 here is CASSVVGSTGELFF. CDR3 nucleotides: TGTGCCAGCAGCGTAGTGGGGAGCACCGGGGAGCTGTTTTTT.

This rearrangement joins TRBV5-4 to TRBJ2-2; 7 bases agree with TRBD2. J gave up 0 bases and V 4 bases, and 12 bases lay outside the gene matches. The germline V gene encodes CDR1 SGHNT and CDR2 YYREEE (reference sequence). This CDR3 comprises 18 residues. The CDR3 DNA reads TGTGCCAGCAGCCCCAAAAGAGGGGACTACGCGAACACCGGGGAGCTGTTTTTT. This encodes CASSPKRGDYANTGELFF.

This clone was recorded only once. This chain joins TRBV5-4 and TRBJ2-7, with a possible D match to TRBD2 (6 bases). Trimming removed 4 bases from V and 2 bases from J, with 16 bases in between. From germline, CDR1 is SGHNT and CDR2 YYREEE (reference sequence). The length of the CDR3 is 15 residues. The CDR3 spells CASSLGGAGPYEQYF. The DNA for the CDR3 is TGTGCCAGCAGCCTCGGGGGAGCGGGCCCCTACGAGCAGTACTTC.

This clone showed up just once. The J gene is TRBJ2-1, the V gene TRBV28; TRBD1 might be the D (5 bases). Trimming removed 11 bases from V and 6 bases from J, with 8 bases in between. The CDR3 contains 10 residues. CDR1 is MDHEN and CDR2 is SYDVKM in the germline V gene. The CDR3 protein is CAERGNEQFF. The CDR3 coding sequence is TGTGCCGAAAGGGGCAATGAGCAGTTCTTC.